The 7 T cell receptor beta chains listed next were all sequenced from one sample in a study of blood T cell repertoires in COVID-19. Profiled with immunoSEQ multiplex PCR; TCRdb holds only in-frame clones, not every one. The data show some 190,000 clones, 80% seen once. The specimen sequenced was PBMCs or T cells enriched from blood (not recorded which). These receptors came from a man aged 55 to 70 who had been exposed to COVID-19.

The CDR3, as DNA: TGTGCCAGCAGGGGACAGAGCGGGGAGCTGTTTTTT. Residues: CASRGQSGELFF. The rearrangement joins TRBV12-3 or TRBV12-4 to TRBJ2-2; TRBD1 matches at 7 bases. The CDR3 length is 12 residues. V lost 6 bases to trimming and J lost 7 bases; unmatched junction nucleotides: 2.

The chain combines TRBV6-5 with TRBJ1-3; 8 nucleotides line up with TRBD1. There are 14 residues in the CDR3. Germline CDR1 MNHEY, CDR2 SVGAGI. J gave up 4 bases and V 10 bases, and 9 bases lay outside the gene matches. The CDR3 loop reads CATTQGAGGNTIYF. The CDR3 DNA follows: TGTGCCACAACCCAGGGGGCTGGGGGAAACACCATATATTTT.

The J gene is TRBJ1-3, the V gene TRBV7-9, with D unclear. Germline lookup yields CDR1 SEHNR and CDR2 FQNEAQ (reference sequence). The ends were cut back, 5 bases at V and 1 base at J, with 9 bases in the middle. The CDR3 runs 14 residues. The CDR3 DNA reads as TGTGCCAGCAGCCGAACAGTTTCTGGAAACACCATATATTTT. Protein: CASSRTVSGNTIYF.

The rearrangement uses TRBV12-3 or TRBV12-4 and TRBJ1-2; D perhaps matches TRBD1 (6 bases). V gave up 2 bases and J gave up 3 bases, with 7 bases separating them. The CDR3 contains 13 residues. The CDR3 DNA reads as TGTGCCAGCAGTTTACAGGGGTACTATGGCTACACCTTC. It translates to CASSLQGYYGYTF.

V usage is TRBV6-4 and J usage is TRBJ2-3; D unresolved. Trimming took off 0 bases at V and 4 bases at J, with 11 bases between the two ends. Germline V gene sequence: CDR1 MRHNA, CDR2 SNTAGT. This CDR3 comprises 15 residues. The DNA for the CDR3 is TGTGCCAGCAGTGACTCTGGCAGTTTTGCAGATACGCAGTATTTT. It translates to CASSDSGSFADTQYF.

Comment on this clone: This sample includes further DNA sequences coding for the same CDR3. The chain has TRBV25-1 and TRBJ1-2, with 8 bases identical to TRBD1. This CDR3 has 14 amino acids. Germline V CDR1 and CDR2: MGHDK, SYGVNS. V gave up 4 bases and J gave up 5 bases; unmatched junction bases: 6. CDR3 in DNA: TGTGCCAGCAGTGCCGGACAGGGCCTATATGGCTACACCTTC. Its protein product is CASSAGQGLYGYTF.

The rearrangement uses TRBV11-1 and TRBJ2-3, with D unresolved. Trimming cost V 1 base and J 0 bases, with 8 bases left between them. Germline CDR1 and CDR2: SGHAT and FQDESV (reference sequence). The CDR3 is 15 residues long. DNA of the CDR3: TGTGCCAGCAGCTTAGAGATTGCGAGCACAGATACGCAGTATTTT. Translated, it gives CASSLEIASTDTQYF.